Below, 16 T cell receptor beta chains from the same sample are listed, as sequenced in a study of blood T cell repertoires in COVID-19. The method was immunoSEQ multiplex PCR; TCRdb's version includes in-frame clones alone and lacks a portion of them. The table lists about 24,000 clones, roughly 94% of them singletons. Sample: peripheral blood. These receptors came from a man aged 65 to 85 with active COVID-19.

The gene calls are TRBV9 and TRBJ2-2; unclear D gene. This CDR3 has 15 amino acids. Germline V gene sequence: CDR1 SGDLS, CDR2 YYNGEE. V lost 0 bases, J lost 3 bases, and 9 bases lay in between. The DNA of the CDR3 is TGTGCCAGCAGCGTAGTGGTGTCGGACACCGGGGAGCTGTTTTTT. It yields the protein CASSVVVSDTGELFF.

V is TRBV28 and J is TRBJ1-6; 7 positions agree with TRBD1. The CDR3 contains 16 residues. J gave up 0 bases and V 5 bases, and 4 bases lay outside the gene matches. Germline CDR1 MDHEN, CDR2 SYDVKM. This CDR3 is CASSPQGRSYNSPLHF. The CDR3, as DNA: TGTGCCAGCAGTCCACAGGGGCGCTCCTATAATTCACCCCTCCACTTT.

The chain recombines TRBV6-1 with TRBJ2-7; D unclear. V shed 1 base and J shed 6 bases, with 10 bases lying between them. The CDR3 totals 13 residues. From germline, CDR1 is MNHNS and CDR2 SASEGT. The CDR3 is CASSEGYGREQYF. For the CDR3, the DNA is TGTGCCAGCAGTGAAGGGTATGGGCGCGAGCAGTACTTC.

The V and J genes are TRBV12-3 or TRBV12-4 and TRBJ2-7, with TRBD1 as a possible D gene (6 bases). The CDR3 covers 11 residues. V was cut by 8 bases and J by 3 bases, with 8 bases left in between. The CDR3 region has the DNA TGTGCCAGCGGGGGCCTCTACGAGCAGTACTTC. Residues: CASGGLYEQYF.

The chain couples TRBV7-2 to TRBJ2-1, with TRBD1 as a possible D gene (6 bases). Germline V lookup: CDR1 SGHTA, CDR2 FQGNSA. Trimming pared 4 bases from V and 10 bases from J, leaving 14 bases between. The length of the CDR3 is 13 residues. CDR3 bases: TGTGCCAGCAGCTCAAACAGGGTTGGAGAGCAGTTCTTC. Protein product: CASSSNRVGEQFF.

This chain's CDR3 is CASSGQLAKNIQYF. The DNA of the CDR3 is TGTGCCAGCTCCGGACAGTTAGCCAAAAACATTCAGTACTTC. V gene TRBV18 combines with J gene TRBJ2-4, with TRBD1 as a possible D gene (6 bases). The length of the CDR3 is 14 residues. Germline V gene lookup returns CDR1 KGHSH and CDR2 LQKENI. V was shortened by 6 bases and J by 0 bases, with 9 bases between the two germline ends.

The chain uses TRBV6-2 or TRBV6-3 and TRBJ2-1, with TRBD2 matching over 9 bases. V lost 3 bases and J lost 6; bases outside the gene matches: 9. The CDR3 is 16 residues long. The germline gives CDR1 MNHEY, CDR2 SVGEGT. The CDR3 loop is CASSYTGTSRANEQFF. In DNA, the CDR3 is TGTGCCAGCAGTTATACCGGGACTAGCCGGGCCAATGAGCAGTTCTTC.

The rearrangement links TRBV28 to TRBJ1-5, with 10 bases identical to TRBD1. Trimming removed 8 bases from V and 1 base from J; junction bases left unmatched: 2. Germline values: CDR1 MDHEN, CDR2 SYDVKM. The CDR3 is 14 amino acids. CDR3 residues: CASRDRGSNQPQHF. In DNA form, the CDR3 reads TGTGCCAGCCGGGACAGGGGAAGCAATCAGCCCCAGCATTTT.

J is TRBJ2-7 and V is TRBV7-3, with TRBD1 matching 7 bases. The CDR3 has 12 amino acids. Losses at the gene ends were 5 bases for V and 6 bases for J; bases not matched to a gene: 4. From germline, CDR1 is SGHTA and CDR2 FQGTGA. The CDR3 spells CASSQNRGEQYF. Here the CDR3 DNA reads TGTGCCAGCAGCCAAAACAGGGGCGAGCAGTACTTC.

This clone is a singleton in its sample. For the CDR3, the DNA is TGTGCCAGCTCACGAGGACTAGCGGATAACAATGAGCAGTTCTTC. Translating it yields CASSRGLADNNEQFF. The rearrangement links TRBV18 to TRBJ2-1; TRBD2 aligns across 10 bases. Germline values: CDR1 KGHSH, CDR2 LQKENI. The CDR3 is made up of 15 amino acids. J gave up 5 bases and V 4 bases, and 5 bases lay outside the gene matches.

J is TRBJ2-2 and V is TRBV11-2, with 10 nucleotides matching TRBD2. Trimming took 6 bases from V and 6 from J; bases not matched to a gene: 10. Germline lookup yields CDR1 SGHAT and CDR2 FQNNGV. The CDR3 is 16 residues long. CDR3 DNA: TGTGCCAGCAGTCTCCTGGGAGCGGGAGGGGCCGGGGAGCTGTTTTTT. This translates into CASSLLGAGGAGELFF.

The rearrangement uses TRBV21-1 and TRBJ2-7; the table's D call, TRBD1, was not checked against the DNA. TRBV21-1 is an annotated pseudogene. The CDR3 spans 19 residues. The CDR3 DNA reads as TGTGCCAGCAGCAAAGCAGTGGTTGTACAGCCCCTATGGCCCTACGAGCAGTACTTC. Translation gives CASSKAVVVQPLWPYEQYF.

In DNA form, the CDR3 reads TGCGCCAGTAGAGTATCGGGAGGGACAGATACGCAGTATTTT. Translated: CASRVSGGTDTQYF. The rearrangement uses TRBV5-1 and TRBJ2-3, with 8 bases that match TRBD2. This CDR3 has 14 residues. Germline assignment: CDR1 SGHRS and CDR2 YFSETQ. Trimming removed 8 bases from V and 3 bases from J; junction bases left unmatched: 8. Complete variable domain (other parts from reference TRBV5-1 and TRBJ2-3): KAGVTQTPRYLIKTRGQQVTLSCSPISGHRSVSWYQQTPGQGLQFLFEYFSETQRNKGNFPGRFSGRQFSNSRSEMNVSTLELGDSALYLCASRVSGGTDTQYFGPGTRLTVL.

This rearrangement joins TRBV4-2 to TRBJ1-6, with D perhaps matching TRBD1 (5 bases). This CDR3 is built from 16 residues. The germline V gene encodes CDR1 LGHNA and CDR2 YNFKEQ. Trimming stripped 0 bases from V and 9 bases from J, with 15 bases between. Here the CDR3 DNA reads TGTGCCAGCAGCCAAGATTTTCGCGGAACAGGTTCACCCCTCCACTTT. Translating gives CASSQDFRGTGSPLHF.

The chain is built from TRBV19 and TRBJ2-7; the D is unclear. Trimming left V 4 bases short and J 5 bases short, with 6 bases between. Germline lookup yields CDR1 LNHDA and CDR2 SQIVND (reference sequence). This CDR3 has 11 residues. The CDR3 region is CASSSSDEQYF. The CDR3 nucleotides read TGTGCCAGTAGTAGTTCCGACGAGCAGTACTTC. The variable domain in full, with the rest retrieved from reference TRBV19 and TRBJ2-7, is DGGITQSPKYLFRKEGQNVTLSCEQNLNHDAMYWYRQDPGQGLRLIYYSQIVNDFQKGDIAEGYSVSREKKESFPLTVTSAQKNPTAFYLCASSSSDEQYFGPGTRLTVT.

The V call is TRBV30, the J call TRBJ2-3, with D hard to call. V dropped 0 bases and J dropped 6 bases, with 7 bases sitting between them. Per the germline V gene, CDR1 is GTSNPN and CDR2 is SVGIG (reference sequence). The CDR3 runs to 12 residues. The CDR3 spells CAWSVDWDTQYF. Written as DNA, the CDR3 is TGTGCCTGGAGTGTAGACTGGGATACGCAGTATTTT.